Listed here are 9 T cell receptor beta chains from one sample, sequenced in a study of identical twins. Each CDR3 protein is one row after TCRdb ran MiXCR on the 5' RACE reads. This table has about 730,000 distinct CDR3 sequences, 21% appearing once. These sequences were also reported in another study, on T cells expressing NK-cell markers.

Sequenced input: PBMCs. Receptors originate from a woman aged 18 to 35 in good health.

The J gene is TRBJ2-7, the V gene TRBV6-5; the D gene could be TRBD1 or TRBD2 (5 bases each). With 5 bases removed from V and 3 bases from J, the gap between germline ends came to 17 bases. The CDR3 runs to 15 residues. CDR1 is MNHEY and CDR2 is SVGAGI in the germline V gene. The CDR3 here is CASSTAGQGVYEQYF. In nucleotides, the CDR3 is TGTGCCAGCAGTACTGCGGGTCAGGGCGTCTACGAGCAGTACTTC.

The chain combines TRBV10-2 with TRBJ2-7, with TRBD2 matching 13 bases. This CDR3 is built from 16 residues. CDR1 and CDR2 from the germline V gene are WSHSY and SAAADI. V shed 7 bases and J 2 bases; nucleotides not matched to a gene: 8. The CDR3 coding sequence is TGCGCCAGCAAACTAGCGGGAGGGCCTCTTGCCTACGAGCAGTACTTC. Its translation: CASKLAGGPLAYEQYF.

This clonotype was counted between two and nine times. This rearrangement joins TRBV20-1 to TRBJ1-1; D remains ambiguous. CDR3 length equals 15 residues. The ends were cut back, 2 bases at V and 5 bases at J, with 18 bases in the middle. Germline CDR1 is DFQATT and CDR2 is SNEGSKA (reference sequence). This CDR3 reads CSARLPSRRGTEAFF. As DNA, the CDR3 is TGCAGTGCTAGATTACCTAGCCGGCGAGGAACTGAAGCTTTCTTT.

This clonotype has more than one count but fewer than ten. The chain couples TRBV6-1 to TRBJ2-7; 7 nucleotides line up with TRBD1. CDR1 is MNHNS, CDR2 SASEGT, per germline. CDR3 length: 15 residues. Losses at the gene ends were 9 bases for V and 4 bases for J; bases not matched to a gene: 15. CDR3 DNA sequence: TGTGCCAGTTCCCTTATCCGGGACAGTTCTTACGAGCAGTACTTC. This gives the protein CASSLIRDSSYEQYF.

This clonotype has just a few counts. The chain couples TRBV15 to TRBJ1-6; 7 bases align to TRBD1. This CDR3 contains 13 residues. V lost 4 bases and J lost 10; bases outside the gene matches: 4. Germline CDR1 LNHNV, CDR2 YYDKDF (reference sequence). CDR3 coding DNA: TGTGCCACCAGCACCAGGGGGGGATCACCCCTCCACTTT. This gives the protein CATSTRGGSPLHF.

The chain combines TRBV5-6 with TRBJ1-6, with D tentatively TRBD1 (5 bases). The V gene's germline CDR1 is SGHDT and CDR2 YYEEEE. The CDR3 has 12 amino acids. Trimming stripped 4 bases from V and 16 bases from J, with 15 bases between. The DNA of the CDR3 is TGTGCCAGCAGCCGGGACGGGCGAGAGCTCCACTTT. Translation: CASSRDGRELHF.

The genes are TRBV7-8 and TRBJ2-1; 8 positions agree with TRBD2. Looked up from germline, CDR1 is SGHVS and CDR2 is FQNEAQ. V lost 5 bases, J lost 6 bases, and 9 bases stayed unmatched. This CDR3 region has 15 residues. The CDR3 spells CASSIQREPGNEQFF. The CDR3 DNA reads TGTGCCAGCAGCATCCAGCGGGAGCCAGGCAATGAGCAGTTCTTC.

This clonotype has a handful of counts. The chain is built from TRBV12-3 or TRBV12-4 and TRBJ2-5; TRBD1 or TRBD2 may be the D gene (5 bases each). V was shortened by 8 bases and J by 5 bases, with 15 bases between the two germline ends. This CDR3 comprises 13 residues. The CDR3 DNA is TGTGCCAGCGGGGACCGTGGTTTGGAGACCCAGTACTTC. This codes for CASGDRGLETQYF.

The rearrangement joins TRBV19 to TRBJ2-1, with D perhaps TRBD2 (6 bases). The ends were cut back, 9 bases at V and 7 bases at J, with 10 bases in the middle. Germline CDR1 LNHDA, CDR2 SQIVND (reference sequence). The CDR3 runs to 11 residues. CDR3 loop: CASRDWNEQFF. The CDR3 region has the DNA TGTGCCAGCCGGGACTGGAATGAGCAGTTCTTC.